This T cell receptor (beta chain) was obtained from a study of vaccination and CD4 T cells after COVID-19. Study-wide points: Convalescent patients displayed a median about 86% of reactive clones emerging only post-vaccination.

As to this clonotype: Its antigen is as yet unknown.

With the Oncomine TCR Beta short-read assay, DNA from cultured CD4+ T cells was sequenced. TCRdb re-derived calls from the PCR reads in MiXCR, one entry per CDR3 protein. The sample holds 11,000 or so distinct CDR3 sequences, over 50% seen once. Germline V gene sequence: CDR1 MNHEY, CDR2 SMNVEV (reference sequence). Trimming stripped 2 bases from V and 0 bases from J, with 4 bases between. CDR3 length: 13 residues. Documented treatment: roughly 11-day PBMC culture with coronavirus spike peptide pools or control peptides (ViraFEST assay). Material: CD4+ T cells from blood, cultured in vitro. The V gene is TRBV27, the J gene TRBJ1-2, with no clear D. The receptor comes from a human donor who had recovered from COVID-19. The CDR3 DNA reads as TGTGCCAGCAGTTTAACGGCTAACTATGGCTACACCTTC. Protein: CASSLTANYGYTF.